This TCR beta chain emerged from a study of early T cells in non-severe SARS-CoV-2 infection. The CDR3 totals 14 residues. With 1 base removed from V and 5 bases from J, the gap between germline ends came to 11 bases. CDR1 SGHTA and CDR2 FQGTGA come from the germline V gene. TCRdb re-called the 5' RACE reads through MiXCR, storing one row per CDR3 protein. Here the sample spans 25,000 to 35,000 distinct CDR3 sequences, approximately 6% being singletons. This clonotype has ten or more counts. The source is an adult who was a healthcare worker with PCR-confirmed SARS-CoV-2 infection or an uninfected control (not recorded which). The sample taken for sequencing was whole blood. V usage is TRBV7-3 and J usage is TRBJ2-5; D gene uncertain. CDR3 bases: TGTGCCAGCAGCTTAAATATTGGGTCGGAGACCCAGTACTTC. Translating gives CASSLNIGSETQYF.